What follows are 23 T cell receptor beta chains derived from one specimen sequenced in a study of T-cell memory formation after mild COVID-19. MiXCR was run by TCRdb on the 5' RACE reads, yielding one entry per CDR3 protein. The sample has hundreds of thousands of distinct CDR3 sequences; around a sixth are singletons. The sample consisted of PBMCs or a T cell subset sorted from them (not recorded which). Every receptor here comes from an adult woman who had mild COVID-19 (a few samples of this study predate the infection). Cell type and time point are not known.

The rearrangement uses TRBV12-3 or TRBV12-4 and TRBJ2-7; 11 bases map to TRBD2. The V gene end was trimmed by 6 bases and the J gene end by 1 base; junction bases not matched to a gene: 2. This CDR3 is 14 amino acids long. In DNA form, the CDR3 reads TGTGCCAGCAGAGCTAGCGGGAGGTCCTACGAGCAGTACTTC. Amino acid sequence: CASRASGRSYEQYF.

The J gene is TRBJ1-6, the V gene TRBV9; D gene ambiguous. The V gene's germline CDR1 is SGDLS and CDR2 YYNGEE. V was cut by 0 bases and J by 0 bases, with 7 bases left in between. The CDR3 covers 16 residues. CDR3 DNA sequence: TGTGCCAGCAGCGTAGACGGAAGCTCCTATAATTCACCCCTCCACTTT. Translating gives CASSVDGSSYNSPLHF.

This sequence joins TRBV23-1 and TRBJ1-5; 9 bases map to TRBD1. TRBV23-1 is treated as an ORF (open reading frame) with a function not yet certain. The CDR3 loop spans 18 amino acids. J gave up 5 bases and V 0 bases, and 11 bases lay outside the gene matches. The CDR3 DNA reads TGCGCCAGCAGTCAATCAGCACCTTTCGGGACAGGGCATCAGCCCCAGCATTTT. This gives the protein CASSQSAPFGTGHQPQHF.

The chain combines TRBV29-1 with TRBJ2-3; no clear D. V was cut by 7 bases and J by 10 bases, with 24 bases left in between. The CDR3 contains 14 residues. In germline, CDR1 is SQVTM, CDR2 ANQGSEA. CDR3 loop: CSGLSMFFPTAQYF. The CDR3 DNA follows: TGCAGCGGCCTTAGTATGTTCTTCCCGACGGCGCAGTATTTT.

This clonotype has more than one count but fewer than ten. The V and J genes are TRBV19 and TRBJ1-5; D gene uncertain. From germline, CDR1 is LNHDA and CDR2 SQIVND (reference sequence). V was pared by 2 bases and J by 3 bases, with 5 bases between. CDR3 length: 13 residues. CDR3 residues: CASSINPNQPQHF. CDR3 nucleotide sequence: TGTGCCAGTAGTATAAACCCCAATCAGCCCCAGCATTTT.

This clonotype came up many times. CDR3 region: CASSPEGEKLFF. The DNA of the CDR3 is TGCGCCAGCAGCCCCGAGGGGGAAAAACTGTTTTTT. This chain uses TRBV5-1 with TRBJ1-4, with D tentatively TRBD1 (5 bases). The CDR3 is 12 residues long. Germline CDR1 reads SGHRS; CDR2 reads YFSETQ. Trimming removed 4 bases at V and 8 bases at J, with 9 bases between.

Only a few counts were recorded for this clonotype. The gene calls are TRBV5-1 and TRBJ1-2; D possibly corresponds to TRBD1 (5 bases). CDR1 and CDR2 (germline): SGHRS, YFSETQ. CDR3 size: 13 residues. V was trimmed by 2 bases and J by 8 bases, leaving 13 bases between them. This CDR3 reads CASSLEGLWGYTF. CDR3 nucleotide sequence: TGCGCCAGCAGCTTAGAGGGACTTTGGGGCTACACCTTC.

CDR3 DNA sequence: TGTGCCAGCAGCCAAGTCCAAGGGGGACAGAATGAAGCTTTCTTT. Translated, it gives CASSQVQGGQNEAFF. The gene calls are TRBV4-2 and TRBJ1-1, with 7 bases that match TRBD1. The CDR3 is 15 residues long. CDR1 and CDR2 (germline): LGHNA, YNFKEQ. V shed 1 base, J shed 7 bases, and the junction held 9 bases outside the gene matches.

This chain uses TRBV5-1 with TRBJ1-2; perhaps TRBD1 as D (5 bases). Trimming took off 5 bases at V and 6 bases at J, with 14 bases between the two ends. Germline V CDR1 and CDR2: SGHRS, YFSETQ. The CDR3 loop spans 13 amino acids. The CDR3: CASRSDSHHGYTF. The CDR3 DNA sequence: TGCGCCAGCAGGAGTGACAGCCACCATGGCTACACCTTC.

The chain couples TRBV29-1 to TRBJ2-7; D perhaps matches TRBD1 (6 bases). Germline CDR1 reads SQVTM; CDR2 reads ANQGSEA. This CDR3 has 13 amino acids. Trimming shortened V by 5 bases and J by 0 bases, and 11 bases separated the two germline ends. In nucleotides, the CDR3 is TGCAGCGTTCAGACGGACAGCTCCTACGAGCAGTACTTC. Its protein is CSVQTDSSYEQYF.

This clonotype was counted between two and nine times. J is TRBJ2-7 and V is TRBV12-3 or TRBV12-4, with no clear D. With 2 bases removed from V and 4 bases from J, the gap between germline ends came to 12 bases. CDR3 size: 14 residues. CDR3 amino acids: CASSLIGQQYEQYF. In DNA form, the CDR3 reads TGTGCCAGCAGTTTAATAGGGCAGCAGTACGAGCAGTACTTC.

This clonotype was detected only a few times. The chain links TRBV12-3 or TRBV12-4 to TRBJ2-1; TRBD2 agrees at 13 bases. With V trimmed by 4 bases and J by 14 bases, 8 bases remained unmatched. This CDR3 region has 14 residues. The CDR3 here is CASSSRLAGGEKFF. In DNA form, the CDR3 reads TGTGCCAGCAGTTCAAGACTAGCGGGGGGCGAAAAGTTCTTC.

This rearrangement joins TRBV12-3 or TRBV12-4 to TRBJ1-1; D is ambiguous. The germline V and J ends were trimmed by 6 bases and 8 bases, with 19 bases remaining between them. This CDR3 contains 14 residues. DNA of the CDR3: TGTGCCAGCAGGCATATGACTCTTGGAGCCGAAGCTTTCTTT. Amino acid sequence: CASRHMTLGAEAFF.

The chain combines TRBV2 with TRBJ1-5, with D maybe TRBD1 (5 bases). CDR1 is SNHLY, CDR2 FYNNEI, per germline. Deletions cut 8 bases from V and 2 bases from J, with 13 bases between. The CDR3 length is 14 residues. DNA of the CDR3: TGTGCCAGCGGGGCCTACAGCGGCAATCAGCCCCAGCATTTT. Translated: CASGAYSGNQPQHF.

In its sample, this clonotype was seen a few times. The J gene is TRBJ1-6, the V gene TRBV5-4; D perhaps matches TRBD1 (6 bases). The V end was cut by 10 bases, the J end by 6 bases, with 17 bases between. The CDR3 extends over 14 amino acids. Looked up from germline, CDR1 is SGHNT and CDR2 is YYREEE (reference sequence). CDR3 loop: CAWTERLGNSPLHF. CDR3 DNA sequence: TGTGCCTGGACAGAAAGATTGGGTAATTCACCCCTCCACTTT. The full variable domain, with the rest looked up from reference TRBV5-4 and TRBJ1-6, is ETGVTQSPTHLIKTRGQQVTLRCSSQSGHNTVSWYQQALGQGPQFIFQYYREEENGRGNFPPRFSGLQFPNYSSELNVNALELDDSALYLCAWTERLGNSPLHFGNGTRLTVT.

The J gene is TRBJ2-5, the V gene TRBV10-3, with 8 bases lining up with TRBD1. Germline V gene data show CDR1 as ENHRY and CDR2 as SYGVKD. Germline trimming cut 10 bases from V and 4 bases from J; bases unmatched to any gene: 11. The CDR3 covers 14 residues. The CDR3 here is CATRGQGMRETQYF. CDR3 sequence (DNA): TGTGCCACCAGAGGACAGGGAATGAGAGAGACCCAGTACTTC.

This clonotype has just a few counts. The chain employs TRBV12-3 or TRBV12-4 and TRBJ2-3, with a possible D match to TRBD1 (7 bases). CDR3 length equals 16 residues. V was shortened by 3 bases and J by 6 bases, with 19 bases between the two germline ends. The chain's CDR3 is CASSFRRTGGWDTQYF. Here the CDR3 DNA reads TGTGCCAGCAGTTTCAGGCGGACAGGAGGGTGGGATACGCAGTATTTT.

V and J are TRBV27 and TRBJ2-5; TRBD1 agrees at 7 bases. This CDR3 region has 16 residues. CDR1 and CDR2 (germline): MNHEY, SMNVEV (reference sequence). The V segment lost 4 bases and the J segment 2 bases; nucleotides outside the gene matches: 10. CDR3 nucleotides: TGTGCCAGCAGTTCCCTTGAAGGACAGGTGCAAGAGACCCAGTACTTC. It is translated as CASSSLEGQVQETQYF.

The V and J genes are TRBV18 and TRBJ2-5, with TRBD1 identical over 7 bases. V shed 4 bases and J 3 bases; nucleotides not matched to a gene: 5. Germline CDR1 reads KGHSH; CDR2 reads LQKENI. CDR3 size: 14 residues. The CDR3 loop is CASSQGTAKETQYF. The CDR3 DNA follows: TGTGCCAGCTCACAAGGGACAGCTAAAGAGACCCAGTACTTC.

The chain links TRBV9 to TRBJ1-3; D may be TRBD1 (5 bases). Germline V lookup: CDR1 SGDLS, CDR2 YYNGEE. V lost 1 base and J 0 bases, leaving 11 bases between the germline ends. CDR3 size: 16 residues. The CDR3 here is CASSVRGDLSGNTIYF. For the CDR3, the DNA is TGTGCCAGCAGCGTACGAGGGGACCTCTCTGGAAACACCATATATTTT.

For the CDR3, the DNA is TGCAGCGCCCCCGCTAGCGGGGCACAGACCCAGTACTTC. Translation gives CSAPASGAQTQYF. The chain employs TRBV29-1 and TRBJ2-5, with 9 bases lining up with TRBD2. CDR1 and CDR2 from the germline V gene are SQVTM and ANQGSEA. V lost 7 bases and J lost 6; bases outside the gene matches: 9. The CDR3 totals 13 residues. The variable domain in full, with the rest retrieved from reference TRBV29-1 and TRBJ2-5, is SAVISQKPSRDICQRGTSLTIQCQVDSQVTMMFWYRQQPGQSLTLIATANQGSEATYESGFVIDKFPISRPNLTFSTLTVSNMSPEDSSIYLCSAPASGAQTQYFGPGTRLLVL.

V is TRBV7-2 and J is TRBJ2-1; 7 bases map to TRBD2. This CDR3 is 15 amino acids long. V was pared by 4 bases and J by 4 bases, with 7 bases of the junction left unmatched. Per the germline V gene, CDR1 is SGHTA and CDR2 is FQGNSA. CDR3 region: CASSSRASGYNEQFF. The CDR3 nucleotides are TGTGCCAGCAGCTCGAGGGCTAGCGGTTACAATGAGCAGTTCTTC.

The chain carries TRBV4-1 and TRBJ2-5; D might be TRBD2 (6 bases). Germline V gene data show CDR1 as MGHRA and CDR2 as YSYEKL. With 1 base removed from V and 5 bases from J, the gap between germline ends came to 14 bases. CDR3 length: 15 amino acids. The chain's CDR3 is CASSQGNGGGETQYF. DNA of the CDR3: TGCGCCAGCAGCCAAGGCAATGGGGGAGGCGAGACCCAGTACTTC.